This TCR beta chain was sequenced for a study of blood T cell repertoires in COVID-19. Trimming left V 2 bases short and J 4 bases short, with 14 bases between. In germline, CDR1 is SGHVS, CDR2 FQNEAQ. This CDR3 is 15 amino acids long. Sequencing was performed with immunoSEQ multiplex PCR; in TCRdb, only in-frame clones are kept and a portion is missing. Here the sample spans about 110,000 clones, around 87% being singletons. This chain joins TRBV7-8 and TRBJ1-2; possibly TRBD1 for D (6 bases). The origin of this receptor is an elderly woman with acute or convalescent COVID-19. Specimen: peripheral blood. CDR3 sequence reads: CASSLSQGHFYGYTF. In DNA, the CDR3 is TGTGCCAGCAGCTTATCTCAGGGGCACTTCTATGGCTACACCTTC.